A single sample is the source of the 32 T cell receptor beta chains below, sequenced in a study of T cell responses to AZD1222 COVID-19 vaccine. Sequenced by immunoSEQ multiplex PCR; TCRdb stores in-frame clones only, minus some. The sample records about 150,000 clones, about 89% being singletons. This material consisted of peripheral blood, taken 28 days after the second AZD1222 dose. Source of these receptors: an adult who received the AZD1222 COVID-19 vaccine.

V and J are TRBV28 and TRBJ2-5; no clear D gene. The V end lost 2 bases, the J end lost 7 bases, and 8 bases lay between the germline ends. From germline, CDR1 is MDHEN and CDR2 SYDVKM. The CDR3 contains 12 residues. The CDR3 sequence is CASSLTVGTQYF. DNA of the CDR3: TGTGCCAGCAGTTTAACTGTAGGGACCCAGTACTTC.

This chain joins TRBV11-2 and TRBJ2-7; 8 bases map to TRBD2. The V and J ends lost 0 bases and 6 bases, in that order; junction bases with no gene match: 7. Per the germline V gene, CDR1 is SGHAT and CDR2 is FQNNGV. The CDR3 consists of 15 residues. CDR3 bases: TGTGCCAGCAGCTTAGATAAGCGGGAGTCTGGCGAGCAGTACTTC. It yields the protein CASSLDKRESGEQYF. The entire variable domain, with the rest obtained from reference TRBV11-2 and TRBJ2-7, is as follows: EAGVAQSPRYKIIEKRQSVAFWCNPISGHATLYWYQQILGQGPKLLIQFQNNGVVDDSQLPKDRFSAERLKGVDSTLKIQPAKLEDSAVYLCASSLDKRESGEQYFGPGTRLTVT.

The CDR3 spells CASRTGTPYEQYF. The DNA of the CDR3 is TGTGCCAGCAGAACCGGGACTCCTTACGAGCAGTACTTC. This chain connects TRBV6-5 to TRBJ2-7; D is perhaps TRBD2 (6 bases). V lost 6 bases and J lost 4, with 13 bases in between. From germline, CDR1 is MNHEY and CDR2 SVGAGI. The CDR3 has 13 residues.

The chain carries TRBV6-1 and TRBJ2-1; D ambiguous. This CDR3 region has 13 residues. V was cut by 1 base and J by 4 bases, with 5 bases left in between. CDR1 and CDR2 from the germline V gene are MNHNS and SASEGT. The chain's CDR3 is CASSEGRYNEQFF. For the CDR3, the DNA is TGTGCCAGCAGTGAAGGACGGTACAATGAGCAGTTCTTC.

The V call is TRBV2, the J call TRBJ2-7; D ambiguous. CDR1 is SNHLY and CDR2 is FYNNEI in the germline V gene. The CDR3 length is 15 residues. V lost 2 bases, J lost 0 bases, and 11 bases lay in between. CDR3 nucleotide sequence: TGTGCCAGCAGTGAACAGAGCATTAGCTCCTACGAGCAGTACTTC. This gives the protein CASSEQSISSYEQYF.

V usage is TRBV27 and J usage is TRBJ2-1; 7 bases fit TRBD1. CDR1 and CDR2 from the germline V gene are MNHEY and SMNVEV (reference sequence). V lost 5 bases, J lost 4 bases, and 5 bases stayed unmatched. The CDR3 loop spans 14 amino acids. In DNA form, the CDR3 reads TGTGCCAGCAGTCCGGGACAGACTTACAATGAGCAGTTCTTC. Its protein is CASSPGQTYNEQFF.

V gene TRBV9 combines with J gene TRBJ1-1; D is unclear. Germline V gene lookup returns CDR1 SGDLS and CDR2 YYNGEE. The CDR3 runs 13 residues. V shed 0 bases and J shed 6 bases, with 9 bases lying between them. The CDR3 region is CASSVAPGSEAFF. CDR3 bases: TGTGCCAGCAGCGTAGCCCCAGGCTCTGAAGCTTTCTTT.

This clone has just one count. The chain joins TRBV2 to TRBJ2-6; 9 bases match TRBD1. Trimming at V came to 7 bases and at J to 4 bases, leaving 11 bases not matched to a gene. CDR1 SNHLY and CDR2 FYNNEI come from the germline V gene. The CDR3 is 17 residues long. CDR3 bases: TGTGCCAGCAAACTTACAGGGGGCGCGACCGGGGCCAACGTCCTGACTTTC. Protein product: CASKLTGGATGANVLTF. Full variable domain (rest looked up from reference TRBV2 and TRBJ2-6): EPEVTQTPSHQVTQMGQEVILRCVPISNHLYFYWYRQILGQKVEFLVSFYNNEISEKSEIFDDQFSVERPDGSNFTLKIRSTKLEDSAMYFCASKLTGGATGANVLTFGAGSRLTVL.

The J gene is TRBJ1-6, the V gene TRBV28; a possible D gene is TRBD1 (6 bases). This CDR3 spans 15 amino acids. Trimming shortened V by 7 bases and J by 1 base, and 11 bases separated the two germline ends. In germline, CDR1 is MDHEN, CDR2 SYDVKM. The CDR3 here is CASTQGRSYNSPLHF. For the CDR3, the DNA is TGTGCCAGCACACAGGGCAGGTCCTATAATTCACCCCTCCACTTT.

The J gene is TRBJ2-7, the V gene TRBV21-1; TRBD2 reflects the table's D call only, with no check against the DNA. TRBV21-1 is a pseudogene. The CDR3 loop spans 11 amino acids. The CDR3 DNA reads TGTAAAACTAGCGCGGTAGGCGAGCAGTACTTC. Amino acid sequence: CKTSAVGEQYF.

The CDR3 here is CASSHGGLAGSADTQYF. CDR3 DNA: TGTGCCAGCAGCCACGGGGGACTAGCGGGATCCGCAGATACGCAGTATTTT. The chain joins TRBV4-2 to TRBJ2-3; 13 bases match TRBD2. The CDR3 covers 17 residues. Germline values: CDR1 LGHNA, CDR2 YNFKEQ. After removal of 3 bases from V and 4 bases from J, the junction contained 7 bases not matched to a gene.

The V call is TRBV15, the J call TRBJ1-1, with D uncertain. CDR1 is LNHNV and CDR2 is YYDKDF in the germline V gene (reference sequence). This CDR3 spans 13 amino acids. V lost 0 bases to trimming and J lost 4 bases, with 6 bases between them. Here the CDR3 DNA reads TGTGCCACCAGCAGAGACCAGGTCACTGAAGCTTTCTTT. This sequence encodes CATSRDQVTEAFF.

The CDR3: CSVLGGTSGFSYEQYF. CDR3 nucleotide sequence: TGCAGCGTTCTGGGGGGGACTAGCGGATTTTCCTACGAGCAGTACTTC. The chain has TRBV29-1 and TRBJ2-7, with 11 positions matching TRBD2. With V trimmed by 5 bases and J by 1 base, 10 bases remained unmatched. Germline-derived CDR1 and CDR2 are SQVTM and ANQGSEA. The CDR3 runs to 16 residues.

A single count supports this clone. The chain employs TRBV5-1 and TRBJ2-5; 7 bases match TRBD1. Trimming cost V 0 bases and J 7 bases; bases outside gene matches: 9. This CDR3 is 15 amino acids long. Germline lookup yields CDR1 SGHRS and CDR2 YFSETQ. CDR3 DNA sequence: TGCGCCAGCAGCTTGGTAGGACAGGACGAGGGGACCCAGTACTTC. Protein sequence: CASSLVGQDEGTQYF.

V is TRBV6-2 or TRBV6-3 and J is TRBJ2-4; D gene ambiguous. Germline assignment: CDR1 MNHEY and CDR2 SVGEGT. The CDR3 totals 14 residues. V lost 2 bases, J lost 0 bases, and 5 bases lay in between. CDR3 residues: CASSYRVAKNIQYF. DNA of the CDR3: TGTGCCAGCAGTTACCGGGTAGCCAAAAACATTCAGTACTTC.

The chain combines TRBV6-2 or TRBV6-3 with TRBJ1-2; maybe TRBD1 (5 bases). V lost 2 bases and J 6 bases, leaving 16 bases between the germline ends. CDR3 length: 15 residues. Germline loops: CDR1 MNHEY, CDR2 SVGEGT. CDR3 sequence (DNA): TGTGCCAGCAGTTACGGGTTAAGGGGAGACAATGGCTACACCTTC. This translates into CASSYGLRGDNGYTF.

A single count supports this clone. This chain uses TRBV28 with TRBJ1-5; D not resolved. Trimming removed 3 bases from V and 4 bases from J, with 13 bases in between. The CDR3 runs 15 residues. Per the germline V gene, CDR1 is MDHEN and CDR2 is SYDVKM. CDR3 coding DNA: TGTGCCAGCAGTTTTGGGAGGTCCCGGAATCAGCCCCAGCATTTT. It codes for CASSFGRSRNQPQHF.

The genes are TRBV10-3 and TRBJ2-3; D remains unclear. In germline, CDR1 is ENHRY, CDR2 SYGVKD. With 11 bases removed from V and 2 bases from J, the gap between germline ends came to 20 bases. There are 15 residues in the CDR3. The DNA of the CDR3 is TGTGCCTCTCGTGAAATCCCCACCACCACAGATACGCAGTATTTT. This sequence encodes CASREIPTTTDTQYF.

The chain recombines TRBV5-8 with TRBJ1-1, with 7 bases matching TRBD1. This CDR3 has 16 amino acids. Per the germline V gene, CDR1 is SGHTS and CDR2 is YDEGEE. The trim removed 4 bases at V and 0 bases at J, leaving 9 bases unmatched. The CDR3 is CASSIGLDRLNTEAFF. The CDR3 DNA follows: TGTGCCAGCAGCATAGGATTGGACAGGCTGAACACTGAAGCTTTCTTT. Full variable domain (missing parts from reference TRBV5-8 and TRBJ1-1): EAGVTQSPTHLIKTRGQQATLRCSPISGHTSVYWYQQALGLGLQFLLWYDEGEERNRGNFPPRFSGRQFPNYSSELNVNALELEDSALYLCASSIGLDRLNTEAFFGQGTRLTVV.

The J gene is TRBJ2-1, the V gene TRBV5-8, with a tentative D call TRBD2 (5 bases). There are 13 residues in the CDR3. V was clipped by 2 bases and J by 12 bases, with 15 bases between them. The germline gives CDR1 SGHTS, CDR2 YDEGEE. The DNA for the CDR3 is TGTGCCAGCAGCTTCCGGGATTTCGGTGGGCAGTTCTTC. It yields the protein CASSFRDFGGQFF.

V is TRBV27 and J is TRBJ2-1, with TRBD1 identical over 9 bases. Germline V lookup: CDR1 MNHEY, CDR2 SMNVEV (reference sequence). After removal of 2 bases from V and 7 bases from J, the junction contained 6 bases not matched to a gene. The CDR3 length is 15 residues. CDR3 amino acids: CASSLGTGMKNEQFF. The CDR3 DNA reads TGTGCCAGCAGTTTAGGGACAGGGATGAAGAATGAGCAGTTCTTC.

This clone was detected a few times. This chain connects TRBV5-4 to TRBJ1-2, with a possible D match to TRBD1 (5 bases). The germline V gene encodes CDR1 SGHNT and CDR2 YYREEE (reference sequence). With 0 bases removed from V and 6 bases from J, the gap between germline ends came to 15 bases. This CDR3 is 15 amino acids long. The CDR3 DNA sequence: TGTGCCAGCAGCTTGGTACGAGGGCAGGGCGATGGCTACACCTTC. As protein: CASSLVRGQGDGYTF.

J is TRBJ2-2 and V is TRBV2, with D maybe TRBD1 (6 bases). V dropped 6 bases and J dropped 0 bases, with 11 bases sitting between them. Germline assignment: CDR1 SNHLY and CDR2 FYNNEI. The CDR3 extends over 15 amino acids. The CDR3 DNA reads as TGTGCCAGCAGATGGACAGTACCGAACACCGGGGAGCTGTTTTTT. This translates into CASRWTVPNTGELFF.

This chain joins TRBV6-6 and TRBJ2-7, with TRBD1 matching 7 bases. The V gene's germline CDR1 is MNHNY and CDR2 SVGAGI (reference sequence). Trimming cost V 5 bases and J 7 bases; bases outside gene matches: 11. The CDR3 is 14 amino acids. CDR3 region: CASSLTGKDTEQYF. CDR3 DNA: TGTGCCAGCAGTCTGACAGGGAAGGACACAGAGCAGTACTTC.

V usage is TRBV15 and J usage is TRBJ2-7; 7 nucleotides match TRBD2. This CDR3 has 14 residues. Germline V gene lookup returns CDR1 LNHNV and CDR2 YYDKDF (reference sequence). Trimming at V came to 2 bases and at J to 5 bases, leaving 6 bases not matched to a gene. The CDR3 DNA is TGTGCCACCAGCAGATTGCGGGAGATGAACGAGCAGTACTTC. Its protein product is CATSRLREMNEQYF.

The genes are TRBV18 and TRBJ1-3; no clear D. V gave up 6 bases and J gave up 4 bases, with 13 bases separating them. The CDR3 is 14 residues long. Germline CDR1 KGHSH, CDR2 LQKENI. The CDR3 region has the DNA TGTGCCAGCTCCGACCTTTCGCGAGGAAACACCATATATTTT. It specifies CASSDLSRGNTIYF. Together with reference TRBV18 and TRBJ1-3, the CDR3 gives the full variable domain: NAGVMQNPRHLVRRRGQEARLRCSPMKGHSHVYWYRQLPEEGLKFMVYLQKENIIDESGMPKERFSAEFPKEGPSILRIQQVVRGDSAAYFCASSDLSRGNTIYFGEGSWLTVV.

V and J are TRBV9 and TRBJ2-5, with D uncertain. CDR3 length equals 11 residues. Germline V lookup: CDR1 SGDLS, CDR2 YYNGEE. Trimming pared 1 base from V and 7 bases from J, leaving 5 bases between. CDR3 DNA sequence: TGTGCCAGCAGCGTAAGCGTGACCCAGTACTTC. It is translated as CASSVSVTQYF.

The chain links TRBV15 to TRBJ2-7; D is possibly TRBD2 (7 bases). Trimming stripped 6 bases from V and 2 bases from J, with 17 bases between. The CDR3 is 15 residues long. Germline CDR1 is LNHNV and CDR2 is YYDKDF (reference sequence). In nucleotides, the CDR3 is TGTGCCACCAGTCAAGGGGGGGGCCTCCCCTACGAGCAGTACTTC. This gives the protein CATSQGGGLPYEQYF. Drawing the rest from reference TRBV15 and TRBJ2-7, the complete variable domain is DAMVIQNPRYQVTQFGKPVTLSCSQTLNHNVMYWYQQKSSQAPKLLFHYYDKDFNNEADTPDNFQSRRPNTSFCFLDIRSPGLGDTAMYLCATSQGGGLPYEQYFGPGTRLTVT.

The chain joins TRBV6-2 or TRBV6-3 to TRBJ1-5; D unclear. The germline gives CDR1 MNHEY, CDR2 SVGEGT. This CDR3 spans 14 amino acids. The V and J ends lost 4 bases and 6 bases respectively, with 13 bases between them. DNA for the CDR3: TGTGCCAGCAGTTCGACTTCGGAGGGTCAGCCCCAGCATTTT. Protein sequence: CASSSTSEGQPQHF.

This chain links TRBV25-1 with TRBJ2-2; weak D call: TRBD2 (5 bases). V shed 6 bases and J shed 0 bases, with 17 bases lying between them. This CDR3 comprises 17 residues. Per the germline V gene, CDR1 is MGHDK and CDR2 is SYGVNS. CDR3 amino acids: CASSRNFGNANTGELFF. The CDR3 DNA reads TGTGCCAGCAGCCGTAATTTCGGGAACGCGAACACCGGGGAGCTGTTTTTT.

The gene calls are TRBV28 and TRBJ1-3; maybe TRBD1 (6 bases). This CDR3 region has 15 residues. CDR1 and CDR2 from the germline V gene are MDHEN and SYDVKM. V lost 5 bases and J lost 0, with 11 bases in between. DNA for the CDR3: TGTGCCAGCAGTATTCAAGGGGGCTCTGGAAACACCATATATTTT. The encoded protein is CASSIQGGSGNTIYF.

This clone was observed a single time. This chain uses TRBV4-3 with TRBJ2-2; D ambiguous. Germline-derived CDR1 and CDR2 are LGHNA and YSLEER. V was trimmed by 0 bases and J by 10 bases, leaving 15 bases between them. The CDR3 consists of 15 residues. CDR3 residues: CASSQELAREKELFF. The CDR3 coding sequence is TGCGCCAGCAGCCAAGAATTGGCGCGCGAGAAGGAGCTGTTTTTT.